This TCR beta chain originates from a study of shared clonotypes between healthy human individuals. General observations from the study: There were few donors, and this limited the genetic and exposure-history diversity represented. Across subsets, estimated richness was generally greater for naive than for memory populations.

Details on this clone: As yet, its antigen is unknown.

The CD4+ fraction was divided into a CD45RA+ naive subset and a CD45RA-negative memory subset. Only in-frame clones appear in the TCRdb table, and some are missing; sequencing was by immunoSEQ multiplex PCR. The table includes about 2,500,000 clones, 90% to 95% detected once. This sequence was found in a man aged 18-30 years in good health. What was sequenced was naive CD4+ T cells sorted from blood. Subset defined: CD45RA+ positively selected.

The CDR3 spells CATSREVGRANTGELFF. CDR3 coding DNA: TGTGCCACCAGCAGGGAGGTAGGACGGGCGAACACCGGGGAGCTGTTTTTT. This rearrangement joins TRBV15 to TRBJ2-2; tentatively, D is TRBD2 (5 bases). V was pared by 3 bases and J by 0 bases, with 14 bases between. Germline V gene lookup returns CDR1 LNHNV and CDR2 YYDKDF (reference sequence). The CDR3 has 17 residues.